This T cell receptor (beta chain) was documented in a study of spatial heterogeneity in lung cancer. Study-wide background: Untreated early-stage non-small cell lung cancer patients, fewer than 85 in total, were the donors. Compared with alpha-chain sequences, beta-chain sequences were consistently detected in greater numbers.

Study-wide results and limits: Ubiquitous expanded tumor TCRs were seen in blood more at resection than at follow-up.

Every individual TCR cDNA molecule carried its own unique molecular identifier, which allowed correction of PCR and sequencing errors. TCRdb fed the 5' RACE reads into MiXCR, producing one record per CDR3 protein. The top ten clones hold roughly 23% of a sample with about 15,000 distinct CDR3 sequences, 6.3% of them seen once. The sample holds many counts of this clonotype. What it recognizes is unknown. Time point here: blood at routine non-recurrence follow-up after resection. The sample here was PBMCs, taken at follow-up. The TCR comes from a male donor with early-stage non-small cell lung cancer.

The CDR3 protein is CATVTSGRYEQYF. Here the CDR3 DNA reads TGTGCCACCGTGACTAGCGGGAGGTACGAGCAGTACTTC. V and J are TRBV6-6 and TRBJ2-7, with 13 bases that match TRBD2. The germline gives CDR1 MNHNY, CDR2 SVGAGI (reference sequence). The ends lost 10 bases at V and 4 bases at J; junction bases unmatched: 4. The CDR3 extends over 13 amino acids.